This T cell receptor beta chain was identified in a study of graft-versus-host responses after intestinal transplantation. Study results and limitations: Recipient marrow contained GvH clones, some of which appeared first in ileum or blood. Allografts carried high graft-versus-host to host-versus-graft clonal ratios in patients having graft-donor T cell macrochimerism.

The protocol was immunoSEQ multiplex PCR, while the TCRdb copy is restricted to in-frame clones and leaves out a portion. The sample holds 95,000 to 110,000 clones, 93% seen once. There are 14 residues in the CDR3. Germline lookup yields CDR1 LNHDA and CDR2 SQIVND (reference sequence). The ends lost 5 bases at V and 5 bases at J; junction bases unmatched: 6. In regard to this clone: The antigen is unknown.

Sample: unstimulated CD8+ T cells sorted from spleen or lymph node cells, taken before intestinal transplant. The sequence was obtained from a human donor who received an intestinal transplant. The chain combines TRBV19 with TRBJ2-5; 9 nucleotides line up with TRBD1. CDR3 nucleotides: TGTGCCAGTAGTCCCGGGACAGGGCGGGAGACCCAGTACTTC. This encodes CASSPGTGRETQYF.